This TCR beta chain was obtained from a study of cytomegalovirus exposure and HLA in healthy donors. Among the roughly 120 subjects of the validation cohort, separate from the roughly 700-subject first cohort, were the donors. Points from the study as a whole: The tendency of first-cohort TCR clusters to co-occur in the 120 or so validation repertoires was the finding of a later analysis. Cytomegalovirus association was listed for around 180 TCR beta chains.

Comment on this clone: The antigen is undetermined.

This CDR3 is built from 14 residues. Unmatched junction bases numbered 4, after V lost 6 bases and J lost 1 base. The V gene's germline CDR1 is LNHNV and CDR2 YYDKDF (reference sequence). Produced via immunoSEQ multiplex PCR; TCRdb's table is partial and in-frame only. Among some 140,000 clones listed, about 90% were seen once. Material for sequencing was PBMCs. The clonotype comes from a man aged 18 to 35 in good health and CMV-seronegative. This chain connects TRBV15 to TRBJ2-5; 8 bases match TRBD1. The CDR3 DNA sequence: TGTGCCACCAGGACAGGGGCCCTCCAAGAGACCCAGTACTTC. Its translation is CATRTGALQETQYF.